What follows are 6 T cell receptor beta chains derived from one specimen sequenced in a study of T cells in Graves' hyperthyroidism and ophthalmopathy (dated by TCRdb to 2018 to 2020). Receptor libraries were prepared by multiplex PCR. The sequencing machine was an Illumina HiSeq 2000. The TCR beta CDR3 regions were amplified from the RNA transcripts. For the first round of RT-PCR on the TCR CDR3, the HTBI primer set was used together with the Qiagen OneStep RT-PCR kit. TCRdb's own reprocessing of the public reads used fastp at Q25 and MiXCR and kept productive beta chains. Entries that share a CDR3 protein sequence are merged under the most common genes and DNA. This sample has some 510,000 distinct CDR3 sequences in its table, and more than 20% of those were observed once. Roughly 29% of the sample rests with the top ten. The sample taken for sequencing was blood. These receptors were taken from a man in his late teens or twenties with Graves' hyperthyroidism.

This clonotype was seen ten or more times. V and J are TRBV28 and TRBJ1-5; unclear D gene. Per germline, CDR1 MDHEN and CDR2 SYDVKM. V lost 1 base and J 7 bases, leaving 5 bases between the germline ends. This CDR3 comprises 12 residues. CDR3: CASSLFKQPQHF. CDR3 DNA sequence: TGTGCCAGCAGTTTATTTAAGCAGCCCCAGCATTTT.

V usage is TRBV6-1 and J usage is TRBJ1-1; D may be TRBD1 (5 bases). CDR3 length: 13 residues. The V end was cut by 6 bases, the J end by 5 bases, with 13 bases between. Per the germline V gene, CDR1 is MNHNS and CDR2 is SASEGT. The CDR3 DNA reads as TGTGCCAGCAGGGGGTCGGGACGGACTGAAGCTTTCTTT. Protein product: CASRGSGRTEAFF.

This clonotype was recorded a few times. The chain recombines TRBV11-2 with TRBJ2-5; 8 bases are a match to TRBD2. Germline CDR1 reads SGHAT; CDR2 reads FQNNGV. The CDR3 has 17 residues. V lost 3 bases and J lost 1; bases outside the gene matches: 10. CDR3 sequence (DNA): TGTGCCAGCAGCTTGATGGGGCTAGCGGGTTTCCAAGAGACCCAGTACTTC. Its translation is CASSLMGLAGFQETQYF.

This clonotype was recorded many times. Here the CDR3 reads CASSEGVSWALGSYGYTF. CDR3 nucleotides: TGTGCCAGCAGTGAAGGCGTAAGTTGGGCTCTCGGGAGCTATGGCTACACCTTC. The gene calls are TRBV6-1 and TRBJ1-2; no clear D. Germline assignment: CDR1 MNHNS and CDR2 SASEGT. The CDR3 covers 18 residues. V shed 1 base and J shed 4 bases, with 22 bases lying between them.

This clonotype was seen ten or more times. The chain recombines TRBV10-3 with TRBJ1-3; D is unresolved. The CDR3 contains 15 residues. Germline V lookup: CDR1 ENHRY, CDR2 SYGVKD. V shed 0 bases and J shed 2 bases, with 8 bases lying between them. The CDR3 sequence: CAISESSSAGNTIYF. CDR3 DNA: TGTGCCATCAGTGAGTCGTCGTCAGCTGGAAACACCATATATTTT.

This chain uses TRBV19 with TRBJ1-1; 11 positions agree with TRBD1. This CDR3 region has 17 residues. The V gene end was trimmed by 2 bases and the J gene end by 0 bases; junction bases not matched to a gene: 5. CDR1 LNHDA and CDR2 SQIVND come from the germline V gene (reference sequence). The CDR3 loop is CASSISRDRGMNTEAFF. The DNA for the CDR3 is TGTGCCAGTAGTATAAGCCGGGACAGGGGGATGAACACTGAAGCTTTCTTT.